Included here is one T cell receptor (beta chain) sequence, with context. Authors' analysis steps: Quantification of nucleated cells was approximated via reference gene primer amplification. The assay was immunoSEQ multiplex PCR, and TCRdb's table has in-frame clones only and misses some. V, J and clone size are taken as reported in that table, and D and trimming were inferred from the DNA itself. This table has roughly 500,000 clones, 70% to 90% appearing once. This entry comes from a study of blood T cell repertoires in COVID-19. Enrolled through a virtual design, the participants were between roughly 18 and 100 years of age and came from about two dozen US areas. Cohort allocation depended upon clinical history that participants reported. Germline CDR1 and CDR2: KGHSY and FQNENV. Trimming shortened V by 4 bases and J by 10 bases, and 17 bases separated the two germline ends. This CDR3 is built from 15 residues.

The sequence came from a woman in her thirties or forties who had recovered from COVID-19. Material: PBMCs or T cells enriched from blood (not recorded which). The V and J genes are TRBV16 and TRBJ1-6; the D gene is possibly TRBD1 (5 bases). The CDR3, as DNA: TGTGCCAGCAGCCCCCCTGGGGCAGGAACCTCACCCCTCCACTTT. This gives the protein CASSPPGAGTSPLHF.